This T cell receptor beta chain was recovered during a study of T cells in Graves' hyperthyroidism and ophthalmopathy. CDR3 size: 12 residues. V gave up 3 bases and J gave up 4 bases, with 10 bases separating them. Germline lookup yields CDR1 GTSNPN and CDR2 SVGIG (reference sequence). This clonotype showed up many times. Amplification targeted TCR beta CDR3 regions from RNA transcripts. RT-PCR in the first round (using the HTBI primer set) targeted the TCR CDR3. MiXCR, applied by TCRdb to the multiplex PCR reads, yields one record per CDR3 protein. The sample lists about 270,000 distinct CDR3 sequences; 25% were seen once.

This receptor was obtained from a man aged 35 to 55 with Graves' hyperthyroidism that later progressed to Graves' ophthalmopathy. The specimen sequenced was blood. The chain links TRBV30 to TRBJ2-7; D is ambiguous. In nucleotides, the CDR3 is TGTGCCTGGAGCCGCACCCAATACGAGCAGTACTTC. Translating gives CAWSRTQYEQYF.